This T cell receptor (beta chain) was profiled in a study of blood T cell repertoires in COVID-19. Participants were placed into cohorts based on the clinical history they reported. The V gene lost 4 bases and the J gene lost 4 bases, with 8 bases spanning the gap. Germline CDR1 and CDR2: SEHNR and FQNEAQ (reference sequence). The CDR3 has 13 amino acids. This clone has a handful of counts. TCRdb's table, derived via immunoSEQ multiplex PCR, lists solely in-frame clones and lacks some. The sample has around 200,000 clones, approximately 85% seen once. The sequenced sample consisted of PBMCs or T cells enriched from blood (not recorded which). The genes are TRBV7-9 and TRBJ1-3; D ambiguous. The sequence derives from a man aged 40-55 years who had recovered from COVID-19. The CDR3 loop is CASSSPLGNTIYF. The CDR3, as DNA: TGTGCCAGCAGCTCCCCCCTGGGAAACACCATATATTTT. The full variable domain, its missing parts supplied by reference TRBV7-9 and TRBJ1-3, is DTGVSQNPRHKITKRGQNVTFRCDPISEHNRLYWYRQTLGQGPEFLTYFQNEAQLEKSRLLSDRFSAERPKGSFSTLEIQRTEQGDSAMYLCASSSPLGNTIYFGEGSWLTVV.